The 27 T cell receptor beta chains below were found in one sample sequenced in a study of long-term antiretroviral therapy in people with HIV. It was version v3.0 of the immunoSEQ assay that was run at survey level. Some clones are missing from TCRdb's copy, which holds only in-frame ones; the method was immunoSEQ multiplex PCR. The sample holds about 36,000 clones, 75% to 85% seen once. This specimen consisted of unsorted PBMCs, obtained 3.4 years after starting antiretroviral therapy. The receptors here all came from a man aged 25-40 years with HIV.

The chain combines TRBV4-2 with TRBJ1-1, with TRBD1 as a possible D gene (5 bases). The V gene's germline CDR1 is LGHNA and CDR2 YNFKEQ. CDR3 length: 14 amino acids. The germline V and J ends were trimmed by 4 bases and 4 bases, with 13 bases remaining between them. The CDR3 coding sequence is TGTGCCAGCAGCCTCCCTGGGAGGGGCACTGAAGCTTTCTTT. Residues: CASSLPGRGTEAFF.

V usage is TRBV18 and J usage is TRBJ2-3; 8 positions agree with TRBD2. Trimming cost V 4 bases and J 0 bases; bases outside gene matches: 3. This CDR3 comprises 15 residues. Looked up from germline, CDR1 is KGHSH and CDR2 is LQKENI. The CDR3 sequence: CASSLGGGSTDTQYF. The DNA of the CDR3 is TGTGCCAGCTCACTCGGCGGGGGGAGCACAGATACGCAGTATTTT. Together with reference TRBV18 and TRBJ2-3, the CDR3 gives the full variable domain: NAGVMQNPRHLVRRRGQEARLRCSPMKGHSHVYWYRQLPEEGLKFMVYLQKENIIDESGMPKERFSAEFPKEGPSILRIQQVVRGDSAAYFCASSLGGGSTDTQYFGPGTRLTVL.

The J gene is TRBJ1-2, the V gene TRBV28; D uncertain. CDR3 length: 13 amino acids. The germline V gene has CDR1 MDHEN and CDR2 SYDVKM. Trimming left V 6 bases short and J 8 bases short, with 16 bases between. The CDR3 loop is CASRSRIGSGYTF. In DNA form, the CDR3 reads TGTGCCAGCAGGTCAAGGATCGGCAGCGGCTACACCTTC.

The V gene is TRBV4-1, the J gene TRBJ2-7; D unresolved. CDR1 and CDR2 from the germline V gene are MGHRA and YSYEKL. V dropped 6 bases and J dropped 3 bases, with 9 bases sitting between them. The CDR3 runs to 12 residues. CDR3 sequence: CASRDVNYEQYF. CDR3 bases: TGCGCCAGCAGGGACGTAAACTACGAGCAGTACTTC.

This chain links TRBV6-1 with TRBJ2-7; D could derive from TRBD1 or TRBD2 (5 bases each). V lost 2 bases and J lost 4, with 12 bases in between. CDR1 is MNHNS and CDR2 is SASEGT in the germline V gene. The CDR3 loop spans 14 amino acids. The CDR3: CASSESRWGYEQYF. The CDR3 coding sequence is TGTGCCAGCAGTGAATCTCGGTGGGGGTACGAGCAGTACTTC.

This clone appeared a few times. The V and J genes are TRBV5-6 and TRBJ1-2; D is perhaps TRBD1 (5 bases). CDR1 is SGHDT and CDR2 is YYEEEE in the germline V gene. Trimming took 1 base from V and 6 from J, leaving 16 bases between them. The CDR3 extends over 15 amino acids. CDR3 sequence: CASSLTVRGSDGYTF. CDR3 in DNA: TGTGCCAGCAGCTTGACTGTTCGGGGGAGTGATGGCTACACCTTC. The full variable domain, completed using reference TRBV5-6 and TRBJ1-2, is DAGVTQSPTHLIKTRGQQVTLRCSPKSGHDTVSWYQQALGQGPQFIFQYYEEEERQRGNFPDRFSGHQFPNYSSELNVNALLLGDSALYLCASSLTVRGSDGYTFGSGTRLTVV.

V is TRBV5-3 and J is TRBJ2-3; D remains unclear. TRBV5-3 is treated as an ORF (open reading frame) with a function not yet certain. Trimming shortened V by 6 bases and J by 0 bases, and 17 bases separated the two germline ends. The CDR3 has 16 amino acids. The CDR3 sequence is CARTLVVYHSTDTQYF. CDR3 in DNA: TGTGCCAGAACTCTGGTGGTCTACCACAGCACAGATACGCAGTATTTT.

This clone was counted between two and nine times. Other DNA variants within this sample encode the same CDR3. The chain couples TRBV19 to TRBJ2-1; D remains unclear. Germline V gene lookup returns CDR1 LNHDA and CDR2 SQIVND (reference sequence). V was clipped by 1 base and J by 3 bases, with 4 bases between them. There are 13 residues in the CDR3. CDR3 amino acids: CASSIGSYNEQFF. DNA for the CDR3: TGTGCCAGTAGTATAGGGAGCTACAATGAGCAGTTCTTC.

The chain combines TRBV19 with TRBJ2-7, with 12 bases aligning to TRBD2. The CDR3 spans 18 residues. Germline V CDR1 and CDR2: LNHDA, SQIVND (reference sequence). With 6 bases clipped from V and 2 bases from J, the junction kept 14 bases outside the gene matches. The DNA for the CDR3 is TGTGCCAGTAGCCGCCTGGCTAGCGGGAGGGCCGTACCCTACGAGCAGTACTTC. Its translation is CASSRLASGRAVPYEQYF.

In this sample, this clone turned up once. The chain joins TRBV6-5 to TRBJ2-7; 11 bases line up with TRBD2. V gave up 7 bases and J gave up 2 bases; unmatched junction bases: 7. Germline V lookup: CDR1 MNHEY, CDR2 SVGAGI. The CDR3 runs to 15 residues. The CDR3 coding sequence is TGTGCCAGCATCGGCGGGACTAGCGGTCCCTACGAGCAGTACTTC. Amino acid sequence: CASIGGTSGPYEQYF.

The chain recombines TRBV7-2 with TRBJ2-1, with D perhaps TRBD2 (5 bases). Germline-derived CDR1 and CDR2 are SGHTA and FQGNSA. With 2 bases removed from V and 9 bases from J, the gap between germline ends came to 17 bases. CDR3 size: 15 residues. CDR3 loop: CASSLYRTQLGEQFF. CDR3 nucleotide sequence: TGTGCCAGCAGCTTATATAGGACTCAACTGGGTGAGCAGTTCTTC.

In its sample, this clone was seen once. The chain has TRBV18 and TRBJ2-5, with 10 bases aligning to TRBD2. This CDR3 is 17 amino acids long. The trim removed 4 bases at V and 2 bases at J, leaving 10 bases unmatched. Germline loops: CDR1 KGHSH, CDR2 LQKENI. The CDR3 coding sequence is TGTGCCAGCTCACAAAATTCCGGGACTAGCGTTCAAGAGACCCAGTACTTC. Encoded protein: CASSQNSGTSVQETQYF.

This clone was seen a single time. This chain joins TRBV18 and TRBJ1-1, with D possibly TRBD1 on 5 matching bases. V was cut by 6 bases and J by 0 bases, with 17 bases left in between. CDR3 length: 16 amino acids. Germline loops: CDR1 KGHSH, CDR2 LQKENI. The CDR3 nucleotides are TGTGCCAGCTCGCCTTACGGGGACGGCATGAACACTGAAGCTTTCTTT. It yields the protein CASSPYGDGMNTEAFF.

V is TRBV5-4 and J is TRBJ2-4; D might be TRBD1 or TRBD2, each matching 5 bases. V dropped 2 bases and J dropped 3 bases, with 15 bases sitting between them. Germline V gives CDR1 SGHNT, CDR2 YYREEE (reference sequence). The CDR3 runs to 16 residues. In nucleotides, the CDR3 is TGTGCCAGCAGCTTCAATCCGACGAGGGGCAAAAACATTCAGTACTTC. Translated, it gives CASSFNPTRGKNIQYF.

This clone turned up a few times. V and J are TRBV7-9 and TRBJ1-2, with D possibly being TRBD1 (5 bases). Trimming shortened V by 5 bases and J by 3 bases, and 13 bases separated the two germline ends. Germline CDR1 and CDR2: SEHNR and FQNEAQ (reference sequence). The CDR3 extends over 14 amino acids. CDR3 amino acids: CASSSWDGYYGYTF. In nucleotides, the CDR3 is TGTGCCAGCAGCAGCTGGGACGGCTACTATGGCTACACCTTC.

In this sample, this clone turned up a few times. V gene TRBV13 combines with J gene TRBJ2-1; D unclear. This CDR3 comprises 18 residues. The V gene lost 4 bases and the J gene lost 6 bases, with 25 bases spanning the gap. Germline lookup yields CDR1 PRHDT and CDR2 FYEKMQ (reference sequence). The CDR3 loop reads CASSYQITRASPANEQFF. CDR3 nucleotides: TGTGCCAGCAGCTACCAAATCACCCGGGCCTCGCCCGCCAATGAGCAGTTCTTC.

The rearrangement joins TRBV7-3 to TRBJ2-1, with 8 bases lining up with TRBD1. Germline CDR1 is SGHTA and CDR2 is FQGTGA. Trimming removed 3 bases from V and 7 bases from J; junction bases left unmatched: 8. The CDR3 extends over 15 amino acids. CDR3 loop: CASSLRTGSRNEQFF. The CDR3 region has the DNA TGTGCCAGCAGCTTGAGGACAGGGTCTCGGAATGAGCAGTTCTTC.

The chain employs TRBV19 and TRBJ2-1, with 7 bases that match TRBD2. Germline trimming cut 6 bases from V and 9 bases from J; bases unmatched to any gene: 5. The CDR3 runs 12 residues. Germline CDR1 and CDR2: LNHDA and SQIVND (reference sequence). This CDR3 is CASRREVGEQFF. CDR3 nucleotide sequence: TGTGCCAGTAGACGGGAGGTTGGTGAGCAGTTCTTC.

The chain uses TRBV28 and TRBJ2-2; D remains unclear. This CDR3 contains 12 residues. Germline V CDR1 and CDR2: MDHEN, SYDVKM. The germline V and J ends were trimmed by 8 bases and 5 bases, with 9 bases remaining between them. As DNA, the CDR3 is TGTGCCAGCCATCCCGGGACCGGGGAGCTGTTTTTT. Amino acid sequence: CASHPGTGELFF. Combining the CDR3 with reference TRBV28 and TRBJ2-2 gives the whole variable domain DVKVTQSSRYLVKRTGEKVFLECVQDMDHENMFWYRQDPGLGLRLIYFSYDVKMKEKGDIPEGYSVSREKKERFSLILESASTNQTSMYLCASHPGTGELFFGEGSRLTVL.

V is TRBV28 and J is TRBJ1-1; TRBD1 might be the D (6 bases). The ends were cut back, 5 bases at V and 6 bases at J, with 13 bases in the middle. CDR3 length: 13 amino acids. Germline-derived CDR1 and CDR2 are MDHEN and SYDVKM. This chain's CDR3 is CASSKPHRAEAFF. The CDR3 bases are TGTGCCAGCAGTAAACCCCACAGGGCTGAAGCTTTCTTT.

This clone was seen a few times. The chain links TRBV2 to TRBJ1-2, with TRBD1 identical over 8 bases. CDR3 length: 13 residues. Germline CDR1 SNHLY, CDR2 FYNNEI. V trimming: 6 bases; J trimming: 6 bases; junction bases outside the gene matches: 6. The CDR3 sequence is CASSPRTGNGYTF. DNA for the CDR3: TGTGCCAGCAGCCCCCGGACAGGGAATGGCTACACCTTC.

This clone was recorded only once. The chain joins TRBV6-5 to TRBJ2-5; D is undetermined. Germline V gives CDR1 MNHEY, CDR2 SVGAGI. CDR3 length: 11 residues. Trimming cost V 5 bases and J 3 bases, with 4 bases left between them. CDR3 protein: CASSREETQYF. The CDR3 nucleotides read TGTGCCAGCAGTAGGGAAGAGACCCAGTACTTC.

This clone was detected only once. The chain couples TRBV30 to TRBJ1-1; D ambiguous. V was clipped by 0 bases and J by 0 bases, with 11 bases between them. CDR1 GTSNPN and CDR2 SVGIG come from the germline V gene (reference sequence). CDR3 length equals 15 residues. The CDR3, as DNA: TGTGCCTGGAGTGTACGAGTGGGGATGAACACTGAAGCTTTCTTT. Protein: CAWSVRVGMNTEAFF.

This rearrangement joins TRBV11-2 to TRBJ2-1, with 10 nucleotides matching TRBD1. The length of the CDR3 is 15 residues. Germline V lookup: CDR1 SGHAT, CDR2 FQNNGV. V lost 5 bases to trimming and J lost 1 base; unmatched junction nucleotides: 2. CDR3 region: CASSRDRGSYNEQFF. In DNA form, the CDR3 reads TGTGCCAGCAGCCGGGACAGGGGATCCTACAATGAGCAGTTCTTC.

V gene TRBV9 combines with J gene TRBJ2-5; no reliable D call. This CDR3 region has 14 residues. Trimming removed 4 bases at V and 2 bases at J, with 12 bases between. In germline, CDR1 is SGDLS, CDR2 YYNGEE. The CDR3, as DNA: TGTGCCAGCAGCCAGAACCTTCGACAAGAGACCCAGTACTTC. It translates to CASSQNLRQETQYF.

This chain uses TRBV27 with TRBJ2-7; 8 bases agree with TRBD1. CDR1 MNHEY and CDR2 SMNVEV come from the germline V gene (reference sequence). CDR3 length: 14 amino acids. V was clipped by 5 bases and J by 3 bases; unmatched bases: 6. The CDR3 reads CASSDRGTVYEQYF. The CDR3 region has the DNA TGTGCCAGCAGTGACAGGGGCACTGTCTACGAGCAGTACTTC.

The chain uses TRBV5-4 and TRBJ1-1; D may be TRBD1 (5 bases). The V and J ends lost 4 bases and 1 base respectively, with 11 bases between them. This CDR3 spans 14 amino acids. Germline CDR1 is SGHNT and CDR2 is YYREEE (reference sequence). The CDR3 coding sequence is TGTGCCAGCAGCGTGGTCGGGGGGAACACTGAAGCTTTCTTT. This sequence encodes CASSVVGGNTEAFF.